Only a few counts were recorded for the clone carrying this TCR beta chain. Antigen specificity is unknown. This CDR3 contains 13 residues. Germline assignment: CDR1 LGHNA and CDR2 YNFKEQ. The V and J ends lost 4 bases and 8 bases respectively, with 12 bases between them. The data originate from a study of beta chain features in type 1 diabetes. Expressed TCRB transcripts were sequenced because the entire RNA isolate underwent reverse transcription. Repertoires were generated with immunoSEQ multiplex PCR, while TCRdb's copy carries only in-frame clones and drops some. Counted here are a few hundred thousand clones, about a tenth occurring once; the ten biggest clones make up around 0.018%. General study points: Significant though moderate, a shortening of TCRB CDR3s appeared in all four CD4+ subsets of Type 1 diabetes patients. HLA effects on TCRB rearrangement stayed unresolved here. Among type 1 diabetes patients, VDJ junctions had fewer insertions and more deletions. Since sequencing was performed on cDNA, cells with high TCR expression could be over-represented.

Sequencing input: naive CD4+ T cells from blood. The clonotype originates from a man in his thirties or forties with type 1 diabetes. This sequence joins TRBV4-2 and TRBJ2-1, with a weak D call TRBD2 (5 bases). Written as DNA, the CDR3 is TGTGCCAGCAGCCCCCCGGACTGGGATGAGCAGTTCTTC. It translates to CASSPPDWDEQFF.